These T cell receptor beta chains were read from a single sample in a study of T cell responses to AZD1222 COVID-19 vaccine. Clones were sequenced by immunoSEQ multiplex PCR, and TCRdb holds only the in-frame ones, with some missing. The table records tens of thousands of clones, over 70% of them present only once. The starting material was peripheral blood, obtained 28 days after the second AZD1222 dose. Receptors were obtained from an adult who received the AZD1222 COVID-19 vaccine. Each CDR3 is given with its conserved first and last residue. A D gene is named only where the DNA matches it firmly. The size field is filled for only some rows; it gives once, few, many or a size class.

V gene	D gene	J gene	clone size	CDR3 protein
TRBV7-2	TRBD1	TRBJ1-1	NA	CASSQGENTEAFF
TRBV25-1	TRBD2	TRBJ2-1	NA	CASSEISGGAYNEQFF
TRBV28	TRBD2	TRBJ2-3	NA	CASSNSGSAADTQYF
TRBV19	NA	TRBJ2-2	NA	CASRRVQGVDTGELFF
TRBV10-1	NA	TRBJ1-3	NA	CASQEHSGNTIYF
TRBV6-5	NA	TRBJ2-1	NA	CASSYRVGGFEQFF
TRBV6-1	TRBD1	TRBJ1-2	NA	CASSEAGTGGDEGYTF
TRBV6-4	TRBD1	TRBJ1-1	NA	CASRRTGANTEAFF
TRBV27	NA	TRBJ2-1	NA	CATHGGFNEQFF
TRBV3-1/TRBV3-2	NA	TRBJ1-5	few	CASSQAPLRYSNQPQHF
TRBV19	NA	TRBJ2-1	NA	CASSIDKLVDEQFF
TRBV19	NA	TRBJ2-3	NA	CASVPPGGQVHTDTQYF
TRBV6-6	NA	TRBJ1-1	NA	CASRGGVEAFF
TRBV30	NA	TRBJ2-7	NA	CACLGQPYEQYF
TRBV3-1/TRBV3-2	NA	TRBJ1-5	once	CASSQGNANQPQHF
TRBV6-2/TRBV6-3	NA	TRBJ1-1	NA	CASSYYNSQRAFF
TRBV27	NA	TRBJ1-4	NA	CASSLGGGQEKLFF
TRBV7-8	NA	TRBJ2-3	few	CASSPDRVRTQYF
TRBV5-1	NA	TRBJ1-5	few	CASSLGTSSNQPQHF
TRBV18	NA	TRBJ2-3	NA	CASSLLEGETQYF
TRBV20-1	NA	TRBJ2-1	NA	CSAKADEQFF
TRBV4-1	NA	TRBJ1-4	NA	CASSQVGTSNEKLFF
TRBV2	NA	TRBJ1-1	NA	CASSAEGRGAEAFF
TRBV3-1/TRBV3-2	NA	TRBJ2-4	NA	CASSARGNIQYF
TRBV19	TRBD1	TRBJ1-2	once	CASSAWEGATPRGYTF
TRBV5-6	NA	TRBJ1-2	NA	CASSLLGPRDGYTF
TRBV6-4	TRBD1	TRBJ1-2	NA	CASSDPGQGIPLHYGYTF
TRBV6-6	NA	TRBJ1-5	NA	CASSYETQPQHF
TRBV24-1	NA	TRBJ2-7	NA	CATSDHPASGSSSYEQYF
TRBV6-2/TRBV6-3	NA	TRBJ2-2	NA	CASSPLQGVGGELFF
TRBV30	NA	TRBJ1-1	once	CAWTSEAFEAFF
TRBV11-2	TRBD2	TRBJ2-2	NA	CASSLGGGATGELFF
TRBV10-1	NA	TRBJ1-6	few	CASARGGNSPLHF
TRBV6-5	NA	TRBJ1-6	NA	CASSYSSQGDSPLHF
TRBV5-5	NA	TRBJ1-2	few	CASSLDSDQAF
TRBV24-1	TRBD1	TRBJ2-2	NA	CATSDSDRGQVGELFF
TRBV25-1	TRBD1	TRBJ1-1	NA	CASRVGTGGLAFF
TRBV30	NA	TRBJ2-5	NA	CAFPRPLGLEETQYF
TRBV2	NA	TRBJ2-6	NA	CASSPRESGANVLTF
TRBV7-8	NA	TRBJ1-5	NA	CASTVEWTQPQHF
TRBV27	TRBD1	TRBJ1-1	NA	CASSNGQAMNTEAFF
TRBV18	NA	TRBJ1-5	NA	CASSPRAGPSNQPQHF
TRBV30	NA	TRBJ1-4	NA	CAWGQQLNEKLFF
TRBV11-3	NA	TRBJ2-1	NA	CASSLAGNEQFF
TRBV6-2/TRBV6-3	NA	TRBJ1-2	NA	CASSRDQLLGYGYTF
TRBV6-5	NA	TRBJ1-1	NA	CASKGWETEAFF
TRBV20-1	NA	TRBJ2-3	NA	CSASSDTQYF
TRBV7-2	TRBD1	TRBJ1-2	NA	CASTSGTGAGYTF
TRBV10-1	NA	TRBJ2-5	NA	CASSGGTPQETQYF
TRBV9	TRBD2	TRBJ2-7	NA	CASSERGTSGSPQYF
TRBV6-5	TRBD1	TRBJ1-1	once	CASTPRGQMNTEAFF
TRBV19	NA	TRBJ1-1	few	CASSMGQGQAEAFF
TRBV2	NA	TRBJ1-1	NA	CASSEKLRNTEAFF
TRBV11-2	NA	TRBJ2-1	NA	CASSLGNGLLQWEQFF